The TCR beta chain under discussion was sequenced for a study of blood T cell repertoires in COVID-19. Study summary: Italy, Spain and the United States were the sources of the convalescent and acute COVID-19 samples. The analysed material was cDNA or gDNA that came from T cells, B-cell-depleted T cells, or PBMCs.

Germline values: CDR1 GTSNPN, CDR2 SVGIG (reference sequence). This CDR3 spans 12 amino acids. Trimming pared 5 bases from V and 6 bases from J, leaving 8 bases between. Per the original data handling: Amplification of reference gene primers was used by the study to estimate nucleated cell counts. The method was immunoSEQ multiplex PCR; TCRdb's version includes in-frame clones alone and lacks a portion of them. D and trimming were read from the DNA, whereas the V and J calls and clone size are those reported in that table. The sample includes around 120,000 clones, about three quarters of them seen just once.

The sequencing input was peripheral blood. The chain links TRBV30 to TRBJ1-6; no definite D call. The receptor's source is a man at least 80 years old with acute or convalescent COVID-19. The DNA for the CDR3 is TGTGCCTGGTCCCAACTTAATTCACCCCTCCACTTT. This encodes CAWSQLNSPLHF.